This is a list of T cell receptor beta chains from one sample in a study of blood T cell repertoires in COVID-19. Assay used: immunoSEQ multiplex PCR; TCRdb lists only in-frame clones, some missing. The data show some 71,000 clones, over 75% seen once. Material for sequencing was peripheral blood. The receptors shown here come from a woman between 18 and 30 years old with acute or convalescent COVID-19. Both conserved end residues are part of each CDR3. Fields, in order: V gene, clone size, CDR3 length, J gene, D gene, CDR3 protein, CDR3 DNA. D genes are given only for firm matches. Expanded clones are given a class, and other clones once, few, many or no size at all.

v_gene: TRBV29-1
abundance: -
len: 15
j_gene: TRBJ1-2
d_gene: -
CDR3aa: CSVEENAQHSEGYTF
CDR3nt: TGCAGCGTGGAGGAGAACGCACAACACAGCGAGGGCTACACCTTC

v_gene: TRBV7-9
abundance: -
len: 16
j_gene: TRBJ2-1
d_gene: TRBD1
CDR3aa: CASSATDRHSYNEQFF
CDR3nt: TGTGCCAGCAGCGCTACGGACAGGCACTCCTACAATGAGCAGTTCTTC

v_gene: TRBV10-3
abundance: once
len: 17
j_gene: TRBJ2-7
d_gene: TRBD1
CDR3aa: CAISRHEAGTVSYEQYF
CDR3nt: TGTGCCATCAGTCGTCACGAAGCCGGGACAGTCTCGTACGAGCAGTACTTC

v_gene: TRBV6-5
abundance: -
len: 14
j_gene: TRBJ1-4
d_gene: TRBD1
CDR3aa: CASSIDRGQEKLFF
CDR3nt: TGTGCCAGCAGTATTGACAGGGGGCAAGAAAAACTGTTTTTT

v_gene: TRBV7-2
abundance: once
len: 16
j_gene: TRBJ1-6
d_gene: TRBD1
CDR3aa: CASSLARGQGGSPLHF
CDR3nt: TGTGCCAGCAGCTTAGCGCGAGGACAGGGAGGATCACCCCTCCACTTT

v_gene: TRBV28
abundance: -
len: 16
j_gene: TRBJ1-5
d_gene: TRBD1
CDR3aa: CASSPWTGNSNQPQHF
CDR3nt: TGTGCCAGCAGTCCATGGACAGGGAATAGCAATCAGCCCCAGCATTTT

v_gene: TRBV5-4
abundance: -
len: 14
j_gene: TRBJ2-1
d_gene: TRBD2
CDR3aa: CASSTASGRNEQFF
CDR3nt: TGTGCCAGCTCAACGGCTAGCGGGAGGAATGAGCAGTTCTTC

v_gene: TRBV28
abundance: -
len: 13
j_gene: TRBJ2-7
d_gene: -
CDR3aa: CASSRPLRYEQYF
CDR3nt: TGTGCCAGCAGCAGGCCACTCAGGTACGAGCAGTACTTC

v_gene: TRBV30
abundance: -
len: 13
j_gene: TRBJ2-5
d_gene: TRBD1
CDR3aa: CAWSLGGRETQYF
CDR3nt: TGTGCCTGGAGTTTAGGGGGCAGGGAGACCCAGTACTTC

v_gene: TRBV6-5
abundance: -
len: 14
j_gene: TRBJ1-2
d_gene: -
CDR3aa: CASRGSGRGYGYTF
CDR3nt: TGTGCCAGCAGGGGAAGCGGCAGGGGCTATGGCTACACCTTC

v_gene: TRBV28
abundance: -
len: 15
j_gene: TRBJ1-5
d_gene: -
CDR3aa: CASRAGKWGNQPQHF
CDR3nt: TGTGCCAGCAGAGCAGGGAAGTGGGGAAATCAGCCCCAGCATTTT

v_gene: TRBV19
abundance: few
len: 16
j_gene: TRBJ1-1
d_gene: TRBD1
CDR3aa: CASRKIRDRGLTEAFF
CDR3nt: TGTGCCAGTAGGAAAATCCGGGACAGGGGGCTCACTGAAGCTTTCTTT

v_gene: TRBV19
abundance: -
len: 16
j_gene: TRBJ2-1
d_gene: TRBD2
CDR3aa: CASSITGLAGGVEQFF
CDR3nt: TGTGCCAGTAGTATTACGGGACTAGCGGGAGGCGTTGAGCAGTTCTTC

v_gene: TRBV7-8
abundance: -
len: 15
j_gene: TRBJ1-3
d_gene: TRBD1
CDR3aa: CASSLATGHGNTIYF
CDR3nt: TGTGCCAGCAGCTTAGCGACAGGGCACGGAAACACCATATATTTT

v_gene: TRBV2
abundance: -
len: 13
j_gene: TRBJ1-2
d_gene: TRBD1
CDR3aa: CASSFGTGLDYTF
CDR3nt: TGTGCCAGCAGTTTCGGGACAGGTTTAGACTACACCTTC

v_gene: TRBV6-4
abundance: -
len: 14
j_gene: TRBJ2-1
d_gene: -
CDR3aa: CASSKLGGGNEQFF
CDR3nt: TGTGCCAGCAGCAAACTTGGTGGGGGGAATGAGCAGTTCTTC

v_gene: TRBV6-5
abundance: once
len: 15
j_gene: TRBJ2-2
d_gene: TRBD2
CDR3aa: CASKLAGGYTGELFF
CDR3nt: TGTGCCAGCAAACTAGCGGGGGGCTACACCGGGGAGCTGTTTTTT

v_gene: TRBV7-9
abundance: -
len: 13
j_gene: TRBJ1-2
d_gene: -
CDR3aa: CASSLGQLYGYTF
CDR3nt: TGTGCCAGCAGCTTAGGACAGCTATATGGCTACACCTTC

v_gene: TRBV10-3
abundance: -
len: 14
j_gene: TRBJ2-1
d_gene: TRBD2
CDR3aa: CAIRGTSESNEQFF
CDR3nt: TGTGCCATCAGGGGGACTAGCGAGTCCAATGAGCAGTTCTTC

v_gene: TRBV7-9
abundance: -
len: 14
j_gene: TRBJ2-2
d_gene: TRBD2
CDR3aa: CAPGGSGNTGELFF
CDR3nt: TGTGCCCCCGGGGGGTCCGGGAACACCGGGGAGCTGTTTTTT

v_gene: TRBV9
abundance: -
len: 12
j_gene: TRBJ1-5
d_gene: -
CDR3aa: CASGQINQPQHF
CDR3nt: TGTGCCAGCGGACAGATTAATCAGCCCCAGCATTTT

v_gene: TRBV27
abundance: -
len: 16
j_gene: TRBJ2-7
d_gene: TRBD1
CDR3aa: CASNPDRGKKRDEQYF
CDR3nt: TGTGCCAGCAATCCGGACAGGGGCAAGAAGAGGGACGAGCAGTACTTC

v_gene: TRBV7-9
abundance: -
len: 14
j_gene: TRBJ2-3
d_gene: -
CDR3aa: CASSLPSQPLSPYF
CDR3nt: TGTGCCAGCAGCTTACCTAGTCAACCCCTAAGCCCGTATTTT

v_gene: TRBV27
abundance: -
len: 14
j_gene: TRBJ1-5
d_gene: TRBD1
CDR3aa: CASSTTGGLGPQHF
CDR3nt: TGTGCCAGCAGTACTACAGGGGGCCTTGGGCCCCAGCATTTT

v_gene: TRBV13
abundance: -
len: 15
j_gene: TRBJ2-5
d_gene: -
CDR3aa: CASSPGKRSQETQYF
CDR3nt: TGTGCCAGCAGCCCCGGGAAAAGGAGTCAAGAGACCCAGTACTTC

v_gene: TRBV6-4
abundance: -
len: 14
j_gene: TRBJ2-1
d_gene: TRBD2
CDR3aa: CASSAELAVHEQFF
CDR3nt: TGTGCCAGCAGTGCGGAACTAGCGGTCCATGAGCAGTTCTTC

v_gene: TRBV6-1
abundance: -
len: 17
j_gene: TRBJ2-3
d_gene: TRBD2
CDR3aa: CASSEAIAGAGTDTQYF
CDR3nt: TGTGCCAGCAGTGAAGCTATAGCGGGGGCCGGCACAGATACGCAGTATTTT

v_gene: TRBV5-1
abundance: -
len: 14
j_gene: TRBJ2-7
d_gene: TRBD2
CDR3aa: CASSFASGDYEQYF
CDR3nt: TGCGCCAGCAGCTTTGCTAGCGGAGACTACGAGCAGTACTTC

v_gene: TRBV7-8
abundance: -
len: 14
j_gene: TRBJ1-4
d_gene: -
CDR3aa: CASSLSSTNEKLFF
CDR3nt: TGTGCCAGCAGCCTATCCTCAACTAATGAAAAACTGTTTTTT

v_gene: TRBV27
abundance: -
len: 15
j_gene: TRBJ2-7
d_gene: TRBD2
CDR3aa: CASRSGLAGFYEQYF
CDR3nt: TGTGCCAGCAGGTCTGGACTAGCGGGATTTTACGAGCAGTACTTC

v_gene: TRBV28
abundance: -
len: 14
j_gene: TRBJ1-1
d_gene: -
CDR3aa: CASSLGRGNTEAFF
CDR3nt: TGTGCCAGCAGTTTGGGCAGGGGGAACACTGAAGCTTTCTTT

v_gene: TRBV21-1
abundance: -
len: 14
j_gene: TRBJ2-1
d_gene: -
CDR3aa: CASTQLKLYNEQFF
CDR3nt: TGTGCCAGCACCCAACTTAAGTTGTACAATGAGCAGTTCTTC

v_gene: TRBV15
abundance: -
len: 14
j_gene: TRBJ2-7
d_gene: TRBD1
CDR3aa: CATSVGQGAYEQYF
CDR3nt: TGTGCCACCAGCGTCGGACAGGGAGCCTACGAGCAGTACTTC

v_gene: TRBV19
abundance: -
len: 15
j_gene: TRBJ1-5
d_gene: -
CDR3aa: CASSEPLRSNQPQHF
CDR3nt: TGTGCCAGTAGCGAACCCCTTCGGAGCAATCAGCCCCAGCATTTT

v_gene: TRBV7-8
abundance: -
len: 13
j_gene: TRBJ2-7
d_gene: TRBD1
CDR3aa: CASSFSTGNEQYF
CDR3nt: TGTGCCAGCAGCTTTTCGACAGGGAACGAGCAGTACTTC

v_gene: TRBV19
abundance: -
len: 14
j_gene: TRBJ1-2
d_gene: TRBD1
CDR3aa: CASTRDRSNYGYTF
CDR3nt: TGTGCCAGTACCCGGGACAGATCTAACTATGGCTACACCTTC

v_gene: TRBV5-5
abundance: -
len: 19
j_gene: TRBJ2-1
d_gene: TRBD1
CDR3aa: CASSLTGTGFGGAYNEQFF
CDR3nt: TGTGCCAGCAGCCTGACCGGGACAGGTTTTGGAGGGGCCTACAATGAGCAGTTCTTC

v_gene: TRBV19
abundance: once
len: 15
j_gene: TRBJ2-6
d_gene: -
CDR3aa: CASRGLSSGANVLTF
CDR3nt: TGTGCCAGTAGGGGACTTTCCTCTGGGGCCAACGTCCTGACTTTC

v_gene: TRBV4-1
abundance: -
len: 15
j_gene: TRBJ2-1
d_gene: -
CDR3aa: CASSQDTLGNNEQFF
CDR3nt: TGCGCCAGCAGCCAAGATACCCTAGGCAACAATGAGCAGTTCTTC

v_gene: TRBV6-5
abundance: -
len: 15
j_gene: TRBJ2-7
d_gene: TRBD2
CDR3aa: CASRFGRGASYEQYF
CDR3nt: TGTGCCAGCAGATTTGGGCGGGGGGCCTCCTACGAGCAGTACTTC

v_gene: TRBV5-5
abundance: few
len: 16
j_gene: TRBJ2-2
d_gene: TRBD1
CDR3aa: CASSFRQGVPSGELFF
CDR3nt: TGTGCCAGCAGCTTCCGACAGGGCGTTCCCTCCGGGGAGCTGTTTTTT

v_gene: TRBV7-8
abundance: -
len: 18
j_gene: TRBJ2-7
d_gene: TRBD1
CDR3aa: CASSGRRDREGVKRGQYF
CDR3nt: TGTGCCAGCAGTGGTCGTCGGGACAGGGAGGGTGTTAAAAGGGGGCAGTACTTC

v_gene: TRBV21-1
abundance: -
len: 17
j_gene: TRBJ2-4
d_gene: -
CDR3aa: CASSKLRDSLAKNIQYF
CDR3nt: TGTGCCAGCAGCAAATTAAGGGACAGCCTAGCCAAAAACATTCAGTACTTC

v_gene: TRBV3-1/TRBV3-2
abundance: -
len: 15
j_gene: TRBJ1-4
d_gene: -
CDR3aa: CASSQGTAFNEKLFF
CDR3nt: TGTGCCAGCAGCCAAGGGACAGCCTTTAATGAAAAACTGTTTTTT

v_gene: TRBV18
abundance: -
len: 15
j_gene: TRBJ2-1
d_gene: TRBD2
CDR3aa: CASSLAGGDYNEQFF
CDR3nt: TGTGCCAGCTCCTTAGCGGGAGGGGACTACAATGAGCAGTTCTTC

v_gene: TRBV27
abundance: -
len: 15
j_gene: TRBJ2-7
d_gene: TRBD1
CDR3aa: CASSLSRGGVYEQYF
CDR3nt: TGTGCCAGCAGTTTATCGAGAGGGGGCGTCTACGAGCAGTACTTC

v_gene: TRBV27
abundance: -
len: 18
j_gene: TRBJ2-6
d_gene: TRBD1
CDR3aa: CASSPDGQGIPGANVLTF
CDR3nt: TGTGCCAGCAGTCCCGATGGACAGGGAATCCCTGGGGCCAACGTCCTGACTTTC

v_gene: TRBV11-2
abundance: -
len: 16
j_gene: TRBJ2-3
d_gene: TRBD2
CDR3aa: CASSPLAGGPLGTQYF
CDR3nt: TGTGCCAGCAGTCCCCTAGCGGGGGGGCCATTGGGTACGCAGTATTTT

v_gene: TRBV7-9
abundance: -
len: 15
j_gene: TRBJ1-1
d_gene: -
CDR3aa: CASSYGLTMNTEAFF
CDR3nt: TGTGCCAGCAGCTACGGACTAACAATGAACACTGAAGCTTTCTTT

v_gene: TRBV4-1
abundance: -
len: 15
j_gene: TRBJ1-1
d_gene: TRBD1
CDR3aa: CASSQVGQGYTEAFF
CDR3nt: TGCGCCAGCAGCCAAGTGGGACAGGGGTACACTGAAGCTTTCTTT

v_gene: TRBV19
abundance: -
len: 17
j_gene: TRBJ1-2
d_gene: -
CDR3aa: CASSIIAGERGNYGYTF
CDR3nt: TGTGCCAGTAGTATCATTGCAGGAGAAAGGGGTAACTATGGCTACACCTTC

v_gene: TRBV19
abundance: -
len: 14
j_gene: TRBJ1-5
d_gene: -
CDR3aa: CASSGQGSNQPQHF
CDR3nt: TGTGCCAGTAGTGGCCAGGGGAGCAATCAGCCCCAGCATTTT

v_gene: TRBV5-1
abundance: -
len: 15
j_gene: TRBJ2-5
d_gene: -
CDR3aa: CASSLGLDFRETQYF
CDR3nt: TGCGCCAGCAGCTTGGGACTAGACTTTCGGGAGACCCAGTACTTC

v_gene: TRBV27
abundance: -
len: 19
j_gene: TRBJ2-7
d_gene: TRBD1
CDR3aa: CASSSKGTGGSIFTYEQYF
CDR3nt: TGTGCCAGCAGTTCCAAGGGGACAGGGGGTTCGATTTTCACCTACGAGCAGTACTTC

v_gene: TRBV6-5
abundance: few
len: 15
j_gene: TRBJ2-1
d_gene: TRBD1
CDR3aa: CASRRGQGAYNEQFF
CDR3nt: TGTGCCAGCAGACGGGGACAGGGGGCCTACAATGAGCAGTTCTTC